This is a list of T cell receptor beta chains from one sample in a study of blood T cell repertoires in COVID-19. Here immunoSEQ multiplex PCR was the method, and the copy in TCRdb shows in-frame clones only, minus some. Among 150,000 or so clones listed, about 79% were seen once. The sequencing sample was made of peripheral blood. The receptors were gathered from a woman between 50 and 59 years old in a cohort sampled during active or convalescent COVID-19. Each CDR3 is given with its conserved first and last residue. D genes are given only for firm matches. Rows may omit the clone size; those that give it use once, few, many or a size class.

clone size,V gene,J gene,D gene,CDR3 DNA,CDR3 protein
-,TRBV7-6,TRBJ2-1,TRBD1,TGTGCCAGCAGCCTAGGAACAGGGGGCGTTAGAAATGAGCAGTTCTTC,CASSLGTGGVRNEQFF
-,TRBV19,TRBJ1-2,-,TGTGCCAGTAACCCCGGGACGGACTATGACTACACCTTC,CASNPGTDYDYTF
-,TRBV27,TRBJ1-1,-,TGTGCCAGCAGCCCACAGGGATCGAGAACTGAAGCTTTCTTT,CASSPQGSRTEAFF
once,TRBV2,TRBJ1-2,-,TGTGCCAGCTCTAATGCGGGGAGCCGCCAGACCTATGGCTACACCTTC,CASSNAGSRQTYGYTF
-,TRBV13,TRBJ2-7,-,TGTGCCAGCAGCTCAGCCTCGACAGGATCCTACGAGCAGTACTTC,CASSSASTGSYEQYF
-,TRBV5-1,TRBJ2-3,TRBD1,TGCGCCAGCAGCTTAACAGGGGTTTCCACAGATACGCAGTATTTT,CASSLTGVSTDTQYF
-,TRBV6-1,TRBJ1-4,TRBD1,TGTGCCAGCAGTGAAAACAGGGGGCGAGAAAAACTGTTTTTT,CASSENRGREKLFF
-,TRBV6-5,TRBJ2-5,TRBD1,TGTGCCAGCATCGACAGGGAAACTTTGGAGACCCAGTACTTC,CASIDRETLETQYF
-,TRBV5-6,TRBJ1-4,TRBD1,TGTGCCAGCAGCCTCTTGACAGGGGCTAATGAAAAACTGTTTTTT,CASSLLTGANEKLFF
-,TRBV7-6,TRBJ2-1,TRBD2,TGTGCCAGCAGTATTAGCGGGGGAGACTACAATGAGCAGTTCTTC,CASSISGGDYNEQFF
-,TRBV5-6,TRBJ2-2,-,TGTGCCAGCAGCTTGTTTTCAGAATTCGCGAACACCGGGGAGCTGTTTTTT,CASSLFSEFANTGELFF
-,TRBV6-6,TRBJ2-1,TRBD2,TGTGCCAGCAGTAGCGGGGGGGCATCCCATGAGCAGTTCTTC,CASSSGGASHEQFF
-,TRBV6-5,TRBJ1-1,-,TGTGCCAGCAGTAAACAGAGAACTAACACTGAAGCTTTCTTT,CASSKQRTNTEAFF
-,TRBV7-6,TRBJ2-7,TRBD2,TGTGCCAGCAGCCCCGGGGGGGCCTTGTACGAGCAGTACTTC,CASSPGGALYEQYF
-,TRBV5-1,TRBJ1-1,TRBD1,TGCGCCAGCAGCATAACCGTCAGGGGGGACACTGAAGCTTTCTTT,CASSITVRGDTEAFF
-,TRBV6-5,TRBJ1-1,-,TGTGCCAGCAGCCAACAGACAGGCGGGAACACTGAAGCTTTCTTT,CASSQQTGGNTEAFF
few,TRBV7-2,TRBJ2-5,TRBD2,TGTGCCAGCAGCTTAGCCGGGGGGGCCGGGGAGACCCAGTACTTC,CASSLAGGAGETQYF
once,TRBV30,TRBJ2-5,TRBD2,TGTGCCTGGAGCTTTAGCGGGGGGGCCGGGGAGACCCAGTACTTC,CAWSFSGGAGETQYF
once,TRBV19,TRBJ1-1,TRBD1,TGTGCCAGTATCCCGAGCGGACAGGGGATGACTGAAGCTTTCTTT,CASIPSGQGMTEAFF
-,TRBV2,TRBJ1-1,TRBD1,TGTGCCAGCAATCGGGACAGCATGAACACTGAAGCTTTCTTT,CASNRDSMNTEAFF
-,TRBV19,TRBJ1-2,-,TGTGCCAGTAGCTACAGGGTCAACTATGGCTACACCTTC,CASSYRVNYGYTF
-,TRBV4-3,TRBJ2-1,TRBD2,TGCGCCAGCAGCCAAGATGTACTAGCGGGGGGTAATGAGCAGTTCTTC,CASSQDVLAGGNEQFF
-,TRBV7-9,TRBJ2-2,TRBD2,TGTGCCAGCAGCCCCCCGCGGACTAGCGGGGGGGAGAGCACCGGGGAGCTGTTTTTT,CASSPPRTSGGESTGELFF
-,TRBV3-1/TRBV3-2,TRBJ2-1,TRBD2,TGTGCCAGCGTGGGACTAGCGGGGGCCGGCTCCTACAATGAGCAGTTCTTC,CASVGLAGAGSYNEQFF
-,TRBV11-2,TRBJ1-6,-,TGTGCCAGCAGCCCACAGACAGGCGGTAATTCACCCCTCCACTTT,CASSPQTGGNSPLHF
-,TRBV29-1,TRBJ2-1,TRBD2,TGCAGCGTGGGGACTATGATGGGTGAGCAGTTCTTC,CSVGTMMGEQFF
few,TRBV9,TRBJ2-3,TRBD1,TGTGCCAGCAGTGACCGGGACAGGTCGATTGATACGCAGTATTTT,CASSDRDRSIDTQYF
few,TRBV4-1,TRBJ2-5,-,TGCGCCAGCAGCCAAGTCTCGGGGTTGGGGGAGACCCAGTACTTC,CASSQVSGLGETQYF
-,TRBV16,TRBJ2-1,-,TGTGCCAGCAGCCAATCGACCGAGGGTATCCGGTTCTTC,CASSQSTEGIRFF
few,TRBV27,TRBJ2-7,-,TGTGCCAGCAGTTTAACAGGGCAGACCTACGAGCAGTACTTC,CASSLTGQTYEQYF
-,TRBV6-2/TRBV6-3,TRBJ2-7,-,TGTGCCAGCACCCCCGCGGCAGGGTGGCCCAAGCAGTACTTC,CASTPAAGWPKQYF
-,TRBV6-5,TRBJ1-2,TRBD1,TGTGCCAGCAGTTACAGGGGACAGGGGAGCTTCTATGGCTACACCTTC,CASSYRGQGSFYGYTF
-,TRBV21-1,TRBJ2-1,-,TGTGCCAGCAGCACCCCCCGGAGGACTAGCGGGGGGGCGGAGCAGTTCTTC,CASSTPRRTSGGAEQFF
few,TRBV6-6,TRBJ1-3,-,TGTGCCAGCAGTTTAGGACTTATATCTGGAAACACCATATATTTT,CASSLGLISGNTIYF
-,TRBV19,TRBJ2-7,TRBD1,TGTGCCAGTAGCCTATATCCTATACAAGATACAGGGGGTCGGGAGCAGTACTTC,CASSLYPIQDTGGREQYF
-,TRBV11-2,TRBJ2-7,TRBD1,TGTGCCAGCAGCCTGGACAGGTTCTACGAGCAGTACTTC,CASSLDRFYEQYF
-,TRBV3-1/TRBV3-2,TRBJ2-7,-,TGTGCCAGCAGCCAAGGCCCGGAGCGAGGCGAGCAGTACTTC,CASSQGPERGEQYF
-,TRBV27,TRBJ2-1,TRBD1,TGTGCCAGCAGTGGGCGGACAGGAAGCTCCTACAATGAGCAGTTCTTC,CASSGRTGSSYNEQFF
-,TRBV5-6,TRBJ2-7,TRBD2,TGTGCCAGCAGCCCCGGGAGGTCCTCTGGCTACGAGCAGTACTTC,CASSPGRSSGYEQYF
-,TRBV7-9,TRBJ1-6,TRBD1,TGTGCCAGCAGCCATGGACAGGGTCCGGGGTCACCCCTCCACTTT,CASSHGQGPGSPLHF
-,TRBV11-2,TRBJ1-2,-,TGTGCCAGCAGCGAGACGCGGACAGCGGCTTATGGCTACACCTTC,CASSETRTAAYGYTF
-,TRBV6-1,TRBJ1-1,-,TGTGCCAGCAGTGAATTCCCGGAGATGACAGGCCATCCTGAAGCTTTCTTT,CASSEFPEMTGHPEAFF